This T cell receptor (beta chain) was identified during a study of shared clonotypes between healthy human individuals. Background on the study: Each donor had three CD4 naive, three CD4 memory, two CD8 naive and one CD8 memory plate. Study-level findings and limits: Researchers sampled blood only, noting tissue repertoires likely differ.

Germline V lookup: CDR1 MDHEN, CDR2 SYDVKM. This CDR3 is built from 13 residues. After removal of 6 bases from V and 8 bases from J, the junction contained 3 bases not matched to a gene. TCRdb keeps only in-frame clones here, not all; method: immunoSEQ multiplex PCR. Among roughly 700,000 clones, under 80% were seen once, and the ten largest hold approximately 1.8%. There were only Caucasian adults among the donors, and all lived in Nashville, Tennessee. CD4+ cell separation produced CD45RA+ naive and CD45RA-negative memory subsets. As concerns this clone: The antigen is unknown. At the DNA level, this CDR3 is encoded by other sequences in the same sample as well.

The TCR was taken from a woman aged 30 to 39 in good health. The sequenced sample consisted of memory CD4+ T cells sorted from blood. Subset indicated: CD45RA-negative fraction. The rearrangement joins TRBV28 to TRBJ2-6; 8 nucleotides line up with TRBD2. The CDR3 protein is CASSPGGTNVLTF. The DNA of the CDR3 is TGTGCCAGCAGCCCGGGGGGGACCAACGTCCTGACTTTC.